The 14 T cell receptor beta chains below come from one sample, sequenced in a study of T cells after yellow fever vaccination. MiXCR, run by TCRdb on the 5' RACE reads, gives a single entry per CDR3 protein. The data show 310,000 or so distinct CDR3 sequences, approximately 3.9% seen once. Sequenced here: PBMCs, sampled on the day of the yellow fever booster vaccination. Receptor source: a man aged 18 to 30 who received the YFV17D yellow fever vaccine.

This clonotype was detected ten times or more. This chain links TRBV12-3 or TRBV12-4 with TRBJ2-3; D remains ambiguous. CDR3 length equals 14 residues. Trimming stripped 3 bases from V and 0 bases from J, with 7 bases between. The CDR3 DNA reads as TGTGCCAGCAGTTTCCCAGCTAGCACAGATACGCAGTATTTT. Translated, it gives CASSFPASTDTQYF.

This clonotype came up many times. The genes are TRBV7-6 and TRBJ2-1, with 14 bases lining up with TRBD2. Germline CDR1 reads SGHVS; CDR2 reads FNYEAQ. V trimming: 5 bases; J trimming: 2 bases; junction bases outside the gene matches: 5. This CDR3 is built from 17 residues. As DNA, the CDR3 is TGTGCCAGCAGCGTGACTAGCGGGGGGGAAGCCTACAATGAGCAGTTCTTC. Translated, it gives CASSVTSGGEAYNEQFF. Full variable domain (outside the CDR3, taken from reference TRBV7-6 and TRBJ2-1): GAGVSQSPRYKVTKRGQDVALRCDPISGHVSLYWYRQALGQGPEFLTYFNYEAQQDKSGLPNDRFSAERPEGSISTLTIQRTEQRDSAMYRCASSVTSGGEAYNEQFFGPGTRLTVL.

There are many counts of this clonotype. The chain carries TRBV5-6 and TRBJ2-6, with 7 positions matching TRBD1. V shed 4 bases and J 5 bases; nucleotides not matched to a gene: 6. Germline V gives CDR1 SGHDT, CDR2 YYEEEE. This CDR3 is 15 amino acids long. CDR3 DNA: TGTGCCAGCAGCCCCGACAGGGCTCGGGCCAACGTCCTGACTTTC. Amino acids: CASSPDRARANVLTF.

In this sample, this clonotype turned up a few times. V is TRBV5-5 and J is TRBJ1-3; the match to TRBD1 covers 7 bases. The CDR3 spans 15 residues. CDR1 SGHKS and CDR2 YYEKEE come from the germline V gene (reference sequence). The junction had 4 bases not matched to a gene; V was cut back by 0 bases and J by 4 bases. DNA of the CDR3: TGTGCCAGCAGCTTGGCCACAGGGGAAGGAAACACCATATATTTT. Its protein is CASSLATGEGNTIYF.

The CDR3 reads CASSGPGRGYTF. The DNA for the CDR3 is TGTGCCAGCAGTGGCCCCGGAAGGGGCTACACCTTC. The chain recombines TRBV6-5 with TRBJ1-2; D is undetermined. There are 12 residues in the CDR3. Germline assignment: CDR1 MNHEY and CDR2 SVGAGI. V was clipped by 5 bases and J by 8 bases, with 12 bases between them.

This clonotype was seen ten or more times. In DNA, the CDR3 is TGTGCCAGCAGCTTCGGCGCGCAGGGACCTTACGAGCAGTACGTC. Translation gives CASSFGAQGPYEQYV. V is TRBV7-9 and J is TRBJ2-7, with D tentatively TRBD1 or TRBD2 (5 bases each). Between the trimmed V and J ends, which lost 3 bases and 4 bases, there was a span of 16 bases. The CDR3 loop spans 15 amino acids. Per germline, CDR1 SEHNR and CDR2 FQNEAQ (reference sequence).

This clonotype appeared many times. The chain employs TRBV30 and TRBJ2-7, with D maybe TRBD2 (6 bases). CDR1 GTSNPN and CDR2 SVGIG come from the germline V gene (reference sequence). This CDR3 is built from 13 residues. Trimming took 2 bases from V and 6 from J, leaving 14 bases between them. The CDR3 loop is CAWSPYNGGEQYF. As DNA, the CDR3 is TGTGCCTGGAGTCCATACAACGGGGGCGAGCAGTACTTC.

CDR3 sequence (DNA): TGCGCCAGCAGCCAAGTAGTGGGGCACAATACCTACTATGGCTACACCTTC. Its translation is CASSQVVGHNTYYGYTF. V is TRBV4-1 and J is TRBJ1-2; TRBD1 is a possible D gene (5 bases). The CDR3 covers 17 residues. Germline-derived CDR1 and CDR2 are MGHRA and YSYEKL. Trimming took off 1 base at V and 3 bases at J, with 18 bases between the two ends.

The J gene is TRBJ1-1, the V gene TRBV2; D gene uncertain. The germline V gene encodes CDR1 SNHLY and CDR2 FYNNEI. The V end lost 7 bases, the J end lost 7 bases, and 10 bases lay between the germline ends. The CDR3 covers 11 residues. This chain's CDR3 is CASTPWGEAFF. The CDR3 coding sequence is TGTGCCAGCACGCCTTGGGGTGAAGCTTTCTTT.

This clonotype has a count of ten or more. CDR3 sequence (DNA): TGTGCCAGCAGCCAAGAGTCGAGGGGCGCCGGGGAGCTGTTTTTT. Its protein is CASSQESRGAGELFF. The chain uses TRBV3-1 and TRBJ2-2; D is perhaps TRBD1 or TRBD2 (5 bases each). Germline lookup yields CDR1 LGHDT and CDR2 YNNKEL (reference sequence). V was cut by 0 bases and J by 6 bases, with 11 bases left in between. This CDR3 has 15 residues.

In its sample, this clonotype was seen many times. The chain couples TRBV10-3 to TRBJ2-7; 8 bases agree with TRBD1. The CDR3 sequence is 14 residues long. J was trimmed by 8 bases and V by 6 bases; bases with no gene match: 12. Germline V gene data show CDR1 as ENHRY and CDR2 as SYGVKD. The CDR3 region is CAISSGTGRQKQYF. For the CDR3, the DNA is TGTGCCATCAGCTCCGGGACAGGTCGACAAAAGCAGTACTTC.

This clonotype was seen many times. The chain couples TRBV18 to TRBJ1-4; D possibly corresponds to TRBD1 (5 bases). V lost 0 bases and J lost 3, with 8 bases in between. This CDR3 comprises 15 residues. CDR1 and CDR2 (germline): KGHSH, LQKENI. The CDR3 DNA follows: TGTGCCAGCTCACCACCCGGCAGGGCTAATGAAAAACTGTTTTTT. Protein: CASSPPGRANEKLFF.

V and J are TRBV27 and TRBJ1-6, with no clear D. The CDR3 has 15 amino acids. Per the germline V gene, CDR1 is MNHEY and CDR2 is SMNVEV (reference sequence). The germline V and J ends were trimmed by 5 bases and 0 bases, with 8 bases remaining between them. The DNA of the CDR3 is TGTGCCAGCAGTCGATACATCTCCTATAATTCACCCCTCCACTTT. Its protein product is CASSRYISYNSPLHF.

This clonotype has more than one count but fewer than ten. V is TRBV27 and J is TRBJ1-5; tentatively, D is TRBD1 (5 bases). CDR1 and CDR2 (germline): MNHEY, SMNVEV (reference sequence). This CDR3 has 16 amino acids. Between the trimmed V and J ends, which lost 8 bases and 0 bases, there was a span of 17 bases. The CDR3 region is CASRPWGMDSNQPQHF. The CDR3, as DNA: TGTGCCAGCCGCCCCTGGGGGATGGATAGCAATCAGCCCCAGCATTTT.